A single sample is the source of the 28 T cell receptor beta chains below, sequenced in a study of glioma-infiltrating T cells after dendritic cell vaccination. TCRdb's copy holds only in-frame clones and misses some; the assay was immunoSEQ multiplex PCR. The table records some 4,000 clones, approximately 94% of them present only once. Sequencing was performed on blood, taken before dendritic cell vaccination. These receptors were collected from a human donor with glioblastoma.

V gene TRBV5-1 combines with J gene TRBJ1-2; no reliable D call. Between the trimmed V and J ends, which lost 5 bases and 0 bases, there was a span of 11 bases. The CDR3 is 14 amino acids. Germline assignment: CDR1 SGHRS and CDR2 YFSETQ. In DNA form, the CDR3 reads TGCGCCAGCAGTCCCACGGAGGCTAACTATGGCTACACCTTC. Translation gives CASSPTEANYGYTF.

V is TRBV2 and J is TRBJ1-1; 7 positions agree with TRBD1. Trimming removed 7 bases from V and 4 bases from J; junction bases left unmatched: 15. This CDR3 spans 16 amino acids. Germline CDR1 is SNHLY and CDR2 is FYNNEI. CDR3 region: CASTYFRGNVITEAFF. The CDR3 DNA reads as TGTGCCAGCACCTACTTCAGGGGGAACGTGATCACTGAAGCTTTCTTT. The full variable domain, in which reference TRBV2 and TRBJ1-1 provide the parts outside the CDR3, is EPEVTQTPSHQVTQMGQEVILRCVPISNHLYFYWYRQILGQKVEFLVSFYNNEISEKSEIFDDQFSVERPDGSNFTLKIRSTKLEDSAMYFCASTYFRGNVITEAFFGQGTRLTVV.

The rearrangement uses TRBV7-8 and TRBJ1-1; D remains ambiguous. Germline-derived CDR1 and CDR2 are SGHVS and FQNEAQ. V lost 1 base and J lost 8, with 11 bases in between. CDR3 length: 13 amino acids. CDR3 amino acids: CASSLVVGREAFF. The CDR3 coding sequence is TGTGCCAGCAGCTTAGTTGTGGGCCGGGAAGCTTTCTTT.

Remarks on this clone: Other DNA sequences within the sample encode an identical CDR3. The rearrangement links TRBV7-3 to TRBJ2-1; 11 bases are shared with TRBD2. The CDR3 extends over 18 amino acids. Germline CDR1 and CDR2: SGHTA and FQGTGA. With V trimmed by 5 bases and J by 0 bases, 9 bases remained unmatched. CDR3 nucleotides: TGTGCCAGCAGCGGAATTCTAGCGGGAGGTGGCTCCTACAATGAGCAGTTCTTC. Its translation is CASSGILAGGGSYNEQFF.

The chain is built from TRBV4-1 and TRBJ1-4; TRBD1 aligns across 8 bases. The CDR3 contains 14 residues. Germline V CDR1 and CDR2: MGHRA, YSYEKL. Trimming at V came to 6 bases and at J to 8 bases, leaving 8 bases not matched to a gene. The CDR3 DNA sequence: TGCGCCAGCAGACCAACAGGGGGAGGCGAAAAACTGTTTTTT. This gives the protein CASRPTGGGEKLFF.

This clone was seen just once. This chain links TRBV7-2 with TRBJ2-5, with 10 bases fitting TRBD1. Germline CDR1 and CDR2: SGHTA and FQGNSA. The CDR3 has 14 residues. The junction had 3 bases not matched to a gene; V was cut back by 4 bases and J by 4 bases. CDR3 DNA: TGTGCCAGCAGCTACGACAGGGGGCGAGAGACCCAGTACTTC. It codes for CASSYDRGRETQYF.

The chain recombines TRBV27 with TRBJ1-2, with 9 bases that match TRBD1. The V gene's germline CDR1 is MNHEY and CDR2 SMNVEV (reference sequence). CDR3 length: 19 residues. V lost 0 bases and J lost 5; bases outside the gene matches: 16. Here the CDR3 DNA reads TGTGCCAGCAGTTTATCGCCTTCCGGACAGGGGACAGAGAGATATGGCTACACCTTC. It yields the protein CASSLSPSGQGTERYGYTF.

This clone has a single count. V and J are TRBV28 and TRBJ1-5, with unresolved D. With 1 base removed from V and 7 bases from J, the gap between germline ends came to 11 bases. CDR3 length: 14 amino acids. CDR1 and CDR2 (germline): MDHEN, SYDVKM. The CDR3 region is CASSLYPHIQPQHF. The CDR3 nucleotides read TGTGCCAGCAGTTTATACCCGCACATCCAGCCCCAGCATTTT.

The genes are TRBV6-5 and TRBJ2-3, with a tentative D call TRBD2 (5 bases). In germline, CDR1 is MNHEY, CDR2 SVGAGI. Trimming took off 5 bases at V and 2 bases at J, with 11 bases between the two ends. The CDR3 length is 14 residues. The CDR3, as DNA: TGTGCCAGCAGTATACCGGGAAACACAGATACGCAGTATTTT. This codes for CASSIPGNTDTQYF.

The V call is TRBV7-9, the J call TRBJ2-3; 10 bases line up with TRBD2. The CDR3 has 17 amino acids. The J segment lost 5 bases and the V segment lost 1 base, leaving 9 bases of the junction unmatched. CDR1 is SEHNR and CDR2 is FQNEAQ in the germline V gene (reference sequence). The DNA for the CDR3 is TGTGCCAGCAGCTTAGGTGGGCTAGCGGGAGTAGTAGATACGCAGTATTTT. Protein product: CASSLGGLAGVVDTQYF.

V gene TRBV7-2 combines with J gene TRBJ2-1, with TRBD1 identical over 8 bases. V trimming: 2 bases; J trimming: 7 bases; junction bases outside the gene matches: 7. Per the germline V gene, CDR1 is SGHTA and CDR2 is FQGNSA. The CDR3 sequence is 15 residues long. The DNA for the CDR3 is TGTGCCAGCAGCTTAATCCATTACAGGGGGAATGAGCAGTTCTTC. This codes for CASSLIHYRGNEQFF. Full variable domain (rest looked up from reference TRBV7-2 and TRBJ2-1): GAGVSQSPSNKVTEKGKDVELRCDPISGHTALYWYRQSLGQGLEFLIYFQGNSAPDKSGLPSDRFSAERTGGSVSTLTIQRTQQEDSAVYLCASSLIHYRGNEQFFGPGTRLTVL.

This sequence joins TRBV6-5 and TRBJ1-1, with a weak D call TRBD1 (6 bases). The CDR3 sequence is 15 residues long. Per the germline V gene, CDR1 is MNHEY and CDR2 is SVGAGI. The V end was cut by 6 bases, the J end by 4 bases, with 18 bases between. CDR3 loop: CASRPSSGAGTEAFF. CDR3 nucleotides: TGTGCCAGCAGACCATCTTCAGGGGCAGGCACTGAAGCTTTCTTT.

This chain uses TRBV5-1 with TRBJ2-5, with a tentative D call TRBD1 (5 bases). With 4 bases removed from V and 1 base from J, the gap between germline ends came to 14 bases. The CDR3 is 15 residues long. Germline assignment: CDR1 SGHRS and CDR2 YFSETQ. For the CDR3, the DNA is TGCGCCAGCAGCATCCGACAGAATTTCCAAGAGACCCAGTACTTC. Its protein is CASSIRQNFQETQYF. Based on the CDR3 plus reference TRBV5-1 and TRBJ2-5, the full variable domain is KAGVTQTPRYLIKTRGQQVTLSCSPISGHRSVSWYQQTPGQGLQFLFEYFSETQRNKGNFPGRFSGRQFSNSRSEMNVSTLELGDSALYLCASSIRQNFQETQYFGPGTRLLVL.

The rearrangement links TRBV11-2 to TRBJ2-3; 9 nucleotides agree with TRBD2. Germline V gene lookup returns CDR1 SGHAT and CDR2 FQNNGV. The CDR3 has 14 residues. J lost 3 bases, V lost 8 bases, and 6 bases had no gene match. CDR3 sequence: CASALAGRTDTQYF. Here the CDR3 DNA reads TGTGCCAGCGCCCTAGCGGGGAGGACAGATACGCAGTATTTT.

The rearrangement uses TRBV5-4 and TRBJ2-5; 8 nucleotides align to TRBD2. The CDR3 spans 14 residues. With 5 bases clipped from V and 2 bases from J, the junction kept 5 bases outside the gene matches. Germline assignment: CDR1 SGHNT and CDR2 YYREEE (reference sequence). CDR3 sequence: CASRSLAGQETQYF. CDR3 nucleotides: TGTGCCAGCAGAAGTCTAGCGGGTCAAGAGACCCAGTACTTC.

The rearrangement links TRBV2 to TRBJ1-5; 7 bases match TRBD1. The ends lost 3 bases at V and 4 bases at J; junction bases unmatched: 6. The CDR3 is made up of 15 amino acids. In germline, CDR1 is SNHLY, CDR2 FYNNEI. The chain's CDR3 is CASSEQLQGNQPQHF. The CDR3 DNA reads as TGTGCCAGCAGTGAGCAGTTACAGGGGAATCAGCCCCAGCATTTT.

The rearrangement joins TRBV5-8 to TRBJ2-5; D is undetermined. The CDR3 length is 14 residues. The germline gives CDR1 SGHTS, CDR2 YDEGEE. Deletions cut 4 bases from V and 4 bases from J, with 14 bases between. The CDR3 here is CASSLAFGPETQYF. In DNA form, the CDR3 reads TGTGCCAGCAGCCTGGCTTTTGGCCCAGAGACCCAGTACTTC.

This chain links TRBV28 with TRBJ2-7, with a tentative D call TRBD1 (5 bases). The CDR3 covers 14 residues. Germline CDR1 reads MDHEN; CDR2 reads SYDVKM. Deletions cut 3 bases from V and 3 bases from J, with 12 bases between. The CDR3 coding sequence is TGTGCCAGCAGTTTCAACGGACAACTCTACGAGCAGTACTTC. It is translated as CASSFNGQLYEQYF. Together with reference TRBV28 and TRBJ2-7, the CDR3 gives the full variable domain: DVKVTQSSRYLVKRTGEKVFLECVQDMDHENMFWYRQDPGLGLRLIYFSYDVKMKEKGDIPEGYSVSREKKERFSLILESASTNQTSMYLCASSFNGQLYEQYFGPGTRLTVT.

The chain links TRBV25-1 to TRBJ1-1; no reliable D call. There are 13 residues in the CDR3. The V and J ends lost 3 bases and 4 bases respectively, with 9 bases between them. The germline V gene has CDR1 MGHDK and CDR2 SYGVNS. CDR3 nucleotide sequence: TGTGCCAGCAGTGACCGAGGGTCCACTGAAGCTTTCTTT. Protein sequence: CASSDRGSTEAFF.

This chain connects TRBV5-1 to TRBJ2-1, with a tentative D call TRBD1 (6 bases). V dropped 4 bases and J dropped 8 bases, with 13 bases sitting between them. CDR1 and CDR2 from the germline V gene are SGHRS and YFSETQ. CDR3 length equals 13 residues. Here the CDR3 DNA reads TGCGCCAGCAGCCTGGACAGTATCTATGAGCAGTTCTTC. Translation gives CASSLDSIYEQFF.

V gene TRBV4-1 combines with J gene TRBJ1-2; TRBD1 aligns across 10 bases. CDR3 size: 16 residues. Germline CDR1 is MGHRA and CDR2 is YSYEKL. Germline trimming cut 0 bases from V and 8 bases from J; bases unmatched to any gene: 9. For the CDR3, the DNA is TGCGCCAGCAGCCAAGAAGGGGGACAGGGGAGATTCGGCTACACCTTC. This sequence encodes CASSQEGGQGRFGYTF.

The J gene is TRBJ2-3, the V gene TRBV7-2; D gene uncertain. V was pared by 2 bases and J by 3 bases, with 3 bases between. There are 12 residues in the CDR3. The germline V gene has CDR1 SGHTA and CDR2 FQGNSA. CDR3 bases: TGTGCCAGCAGCTTACGGACAGATACGCAGTATTTT. It yields the protein CASSLRTDTQYF.

This sequence joins TRBV30 and TRBJ2-2, with 7 bases aligning to TRBD1. The CDR3 is 15 residues long. Trimming at V came to 1 base and at J to 13 bases, leaving 15 bases not matched to a gene. Germline lookup yields CDR1 GTSNPN and CDR2 SVGIG (reference sequence). The CDR3 protein is CAWSGQGRSWVGLFF. As DNA, the CDR3 is TGTGCCTGGAGTGGACAGGGAAGGTCTTGGGTTGGGCTGTTTTTT. The whole variable domain, filled in from reference TRBV30 and TRBJ2-2, reads SQTIHQWPATLVQPVGSPLSLECTVEGTSNPNLYWYRQAAGRGLQLLFYSVGIGQISSEVPQNLSASRPQDRQFILSSKKLLLSDSGFYLCAWSGQGRSWVGLFFGEGSRLTVL.

The rearrangement links TRBV4-1 to TRBJ2-1; possible D gene TRBD2, 5 bases. Germline V lookup: CDR1 MGHRA, CDR2 YSYEKL. The V end lost 0 bases, the J end lost 10 bases, and 13 bases lay between the germline ends. The length of the CDR3 is 14 residues. CDR3 in amino acids: CASSQDRAGLEQFF. The CDR3 bases are TGCGCCAGCAGCCAAGATCGGGCGGGCCTAGAGCAGTTCTTC.

The CDR3, as DNA: TGCGCCAGCAGCCCTACAGGACAGGGCAGGAATGAGCAGTTCTTC. Its translation: CASSPTGQGRNEQFF. V is TRBV4-1 and J is TRBJ2-1; 8 bases match TRBD1. The germline gives CDR1 MGHRA, CDR2 YSYEKL. The CDR3 spans 15 residues. V gave up 4 bases and J gave up 7 bases; unmatched junction bases: 9.

The V call is TRBV28, the J call TRBJ2-2, with TRBD2 matching 7 bases. The CDR3 is 16 residues long. V trimming: 5 bases; J trimming: 7 bases; junction bases outside the gene matches: 13. The germline V gene encodes CDR1 MDHEN and CDR2 SYDVKM. CDR3 sequence reads: CASSPPRGSMDGELFF. The CDR3 bases are TGTGCCAGCAGTCCCCCCCGCGGGAGTATGGACGGGGAGCTGTTTTTT.

This sequence joins TRBV5-5 and TRBJ2-5, with a weak D call TRBD2 (5 bases). The CDR3 runs 14 residues. The germline V gene encodes CDR1 SGHKS and CDR2 YYEKEE (reference sequence). V was cut by 3 bases and J by 3 bases, with 12 bases left in between. The CDR3 DNA sequence: TGTGCCAGCAGCTCTCATGCACTAGAAGAGACCCAGTACTTC. It specifies CASSSHALEETQYF. The full variable domain, in which reference TRBV5-5 and TRBJ2-5 provide the parts outside the CDR3, is DAGVTQSPTHLIKTRGQQVTLRCSPISGHKSVSWYQQVLGQGPQFIFQYYEKEERGRGNFPDRFSARQFPNYSSELNVNALLLGDSALYLCASSSHALEETQYFGPGTRLLVL.

The chain employs TRBV14 and TRBJ1-5, with no clear D. V was trimmed by 0 bases and J by 0 bases, leaving 3 bases between them. Germline V gives CDR1 SGHDN, CDR2 FVKESK. The CDR3 is made up of 14 amino acids. The CDR3 region has the DNA TGTGCCAGCAGCCAAGAACTTAGCAATCAGCCCCAGCATTTT. It encodes CASSQELSNQPQHF.